This T cell receptor (beta chain) was retrieved from a study of identical twins. This CDR3 region has 17 residues. Germline V gene sequence: CDR1 KGHDR, CDR2 SFDVKD. The junction had 6 bases not matched to a gene; V was cut back by 4 bases and J by 0 bases. This clonotype was observed many times. Its antigen is undetermined. TCRdb recomputed calls from the 5' RACE reads with MiXCR, one row per CDR3 protein. The table shows about 920,000 distinct CDR3 sequences, with approximately 13% occurring only once. Whole-study findings and limits: Recombination models fit unrelated individuals' TCR alpha sharing but underestimated twins'.

These data also formed part of another study, on yellow fever vaccine responses in identical twins.

The sequence was obtained from a woman aged 18-29 years in good health. The gene calls are TRBV24-1 and TRBJ2-2; 8 nucleotides agree with TRBD2. Sequencing used PBMCs. The chain's CDR3 is CATSDRGGPANTGELFF. The CDR3 DNA sequence: TGTGCCACCAGTGACCGGGGGGGCCCCGCGAACACCGGGGAGCTGTTTTTT.